This TCR beta chain came from a study of blood T cell repertoires in COVID-19. Germline values: CDR1 MNHEY, CDR2 SVGEGT. This CDR3 region has 15 residues. J lost 9 bases, V lost 2 bases, and 5 bases had no gene match. Recruits, aged roughly 18 to 95 years, lived in 20 to 30 US areas. Participants reported their clinical history, and cohort assignment relied on those reports. Authors' analysis steps: Amplification of reference gene primers was used by the study to estimate nucleated cell counts. Using immunoSEQ multiplex PCR, the repertoire was profiled, and TCRdb retains in-frame clones only, with some absent. V and J calls and clone size are as listed in that table; D and trimming were resolved from the DNA. The sample shows 120,000 to 150,000 clones, 85% to 90% of them seen only once.

The specimen was PBMCs or T cells enriched from blood (not recorded which). The receptor was isolated from a woman aged 30 to 39 with acute COVID-19. The gene calls are TRBV6-2 or TRBV6-3 and TRBJ2-5; 14 bases map to TRBD2. DNA for the CDR3: TGTGCCAGCAGTTACATAGGGACTAGCGGGAGTCCCCAGTACTTC. It codes for CASSYIGTSGSPQYF.